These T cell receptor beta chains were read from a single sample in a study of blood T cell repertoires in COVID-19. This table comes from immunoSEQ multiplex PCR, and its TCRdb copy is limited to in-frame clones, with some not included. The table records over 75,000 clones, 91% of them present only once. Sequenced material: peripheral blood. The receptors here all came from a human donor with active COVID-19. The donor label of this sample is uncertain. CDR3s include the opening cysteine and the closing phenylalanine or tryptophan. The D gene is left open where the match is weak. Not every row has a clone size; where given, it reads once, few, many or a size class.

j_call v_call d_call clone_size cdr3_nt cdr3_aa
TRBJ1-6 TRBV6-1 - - TGTGCCAGCAGTGAAGTCGGAGGGGAACCTTCACCCCTCCACTTT CASSEVGGEPSPLHF
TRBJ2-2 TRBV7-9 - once TGTGCCAGCAGCTTCCTCACGGCCGTGAGGACCGGGGAGCTGTTTTTT CASSFLTAVRTGELFF
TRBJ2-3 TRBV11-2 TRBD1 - TGTGCCAGCAGCCAGACAGGGACGGACGGAGATACGCAGTATTTT CASSQTGTDGDTQYF
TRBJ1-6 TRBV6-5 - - TGTGCCAGCAGCCGCCAGGGGAGCCCTAATTCACCCCTCCACTTT CASSRQGSPNSPLHF
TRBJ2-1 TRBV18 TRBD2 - TGTGCCAGCTCACCCTATAGCGGGGGGGCGTCTGGTGATGAGCAGTTCTTC CASSPYSGGASGDEQFF
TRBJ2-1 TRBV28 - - TGTGCCAGCAGTGGGGAGGATGAGCAGTTCTTC CASSGEDEQFF
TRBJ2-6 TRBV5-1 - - TGCGCCAGCAGCTTGGCGGGACAATTCATCTCTGGGGCCAACGTCCTGACTTTC CASSLAGQFISGANVLTF
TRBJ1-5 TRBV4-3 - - TGCGCCAGCAGCCAAGACGTCCCACAGAACAATCAGCCCCAGCATTTT CASSQDVPQNNQPQHF
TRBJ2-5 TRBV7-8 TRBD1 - TGTGCCAGCAGCTTAGTGGGCCTGCAGGGGGCGGGCCAAGAGACCCAGTACTTC CASSLVGLQGAGQETQYF
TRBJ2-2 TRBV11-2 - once TGTGCCAACTCGGCGCAGGGCACATCGTACGCCGGGGAGCTGTTTTTT CANSAQGTSYAGELFF
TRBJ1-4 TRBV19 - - TGTGCCAGTAGCCCCCTGTGGGGGGAGGGTCGCGAAAAACTGTTTTTT CASSPLWGEGREKLFF
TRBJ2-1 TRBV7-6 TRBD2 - TGTGCCAGCAGCCCCCGGACTAGCGGGGTCAATGAGCAGTTCTTC CASSPRTSGVNEQFF
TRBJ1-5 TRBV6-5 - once TGTGCCACCGGCGGGGGGTCCCAGCCCCAGCATTTT CATGGGSQPQHF
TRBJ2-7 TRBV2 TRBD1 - TGTGCCAGCAGCGAGACAGGGGCCGAGCAGTACTTC CASSETGAEQYF
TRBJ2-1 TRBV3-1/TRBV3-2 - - TGTGCCAGCAGCCAAACAGCAGGCTCCTACAATGAGCAGTTCTTC CASSQTAGSYNEQFF
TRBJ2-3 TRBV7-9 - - TGTGCCAGCAGCTTTGATGGGGCGACAGATACGCAGTATTTT CASSFDGATDTQYF
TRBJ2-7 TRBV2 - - TGTGCCAGCAGTGAAGCGTCTGAGCGAGACTATCTTGCCGGCGAGCAGTACTTC CASSEASERDYLAGEQYF
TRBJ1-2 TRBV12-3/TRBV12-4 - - TGTGCCAGCAGTTCACAGGGAAGGGATGGCTACACCTTC CASSSQGRDGYTF
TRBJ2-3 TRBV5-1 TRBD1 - TGCGCCAGCAGCGGGACGACAGGGGGGAATACGCAGTATTTT CASSGTTGGNTQYF
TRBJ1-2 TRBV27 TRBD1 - TGTGCCAGCACCCTGGACAGGGCGTATGGCTACACCTTC CASTLDRAYGYTF
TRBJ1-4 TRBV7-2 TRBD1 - TGTGCCAGCAGTGGACCGGGACAGGGCAGCGAAAAACTGTTTTTT CASSGPGQGSEKLFF
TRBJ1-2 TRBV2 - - TGTGCCAGCAGTTTAGGAGCTGGCGGCTACACCTTC CASSLGAGGYTF
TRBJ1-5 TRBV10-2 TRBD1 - TGCGCCAGCAGTGAGTCGGGACAGGGGAGCCAGCCCCAGCATTTT CASSESGQGSQPQHF